A single sample gave rise to the 14 T cell receptor beta chains below, sequenced in a study of T cell responses to AZD1222 COVID-19 vaccine (dated by TCRdb to about 2021). Libraries came from the immunoSEQ multiplex PCR assay. TCRdb retrieved this table from immuneACCESS and kept in-frame rearrangements only. Not all clones are present; in checked studies, unresolved V genes account for under half, and no reason is known for the remainder. This sample's table has entries for around 150,000 clones. Of the sample, around 2.2% is held by the ten largest clones. The sample's time point label, in plain terms: baseline before first vaccination. The material sequenced was peripheral blood. All receptors come from an adult in good health.

The J gene is TRBJ2-3, the V gene TRBV4-3, with a weak D call TRBD2 (7 bases). CDR1 is LGHNA, CDR2 YSLEER, per germline. With 1 base removed from V and 4 bases from J, the gap between germline ends came to 18 bases. The CDR3 sequence is 17 residues long. The CDR3 is CASSQVLVGGRADTQYF. The CDR3 DNA reads TGCGCCAGCAGCCAAGTGTTAGTGGGGGGGCGGGCAGATACGCAGTATTTT.

V usage is TRBV29-1 and J usage is TRBJ2-7; 11 positions match TRBD2. The V segment lost 5 bases and the J segment 4 bases; nucleotides outside the gene matches: 1. This CDR3 spans 12 amino acids. CDR1 is SQVTM, CDR2 ANQGSEA, per germline. CDR3 sequence (DNA): TGCAGCGTTACTAGCGGGGGTTACGAGCAGTACTTC. As protein: CSVTSGGYEQYF.

The chain combines TRBV5-5 with TRBJ1-4, with a weak D call TRBD1 (6 bases). Trimming shortened V by 4 bases and J by 8 bases, and 18 bases separated the two germline ends. Germline V lookup: CDR1 SGHKS, CDR2 YYEKEE (reference sequence). CDR3 length: 15 residues. CDR3 sequence reads: CASSLGGTGGEKLFF. The CDR3 region has the DNA TGTGCCAGCAGCCTGGGGGGCACGGGAGGCGAAAAACTGTTTTTT.

The V gene is TRBV19, the J gene TRBJ1-1; D unresolved. In germline, CDR1 is LNHDA, CDR2 SQIVND (reference sequence). The CDR3 runs to 13 residues. Trimming cost V 2 bases and J 0 bases, with 4 bases left between them. The CDR3 loop is CASSILMNTEAFF. As DNA, the CDR3 is TGTGCCAGTAGTATATTGATGAACACTGAAGCTTTCTTT.

The chain links TRBV5-1 to TRBJ1-1, with 7 bases aligning to TRBD1. The germline CDR1 and CDR2 sequences are SGHRS and YFSETQ. This CDR3 contains 14 residues. Trimming at V came to 4 bases and at J to 4 bases, leaving 7 bases not matched to a gene. The CDR3 protein is CASSLRQGTTEAFF. The CDR3 DNA reads as TGCGCCAGCAGCCTAAGACAGGGTACCACTGAAGCTTTCTTT.

The rearrangement joins TRBV7-3 to TRBJ2-2; 8 bases fit TRBD2. The V and J ends lost 2 bases and 0 bases, in that order; junction bases with no gene match: 2. Per the germline V gene, CDR1 is SGHTA and CDR2 is FQGTGA. The CDR3 extends over 16 amino acids. This CDR3 is CASSLGGLANTGELFF. As DNA, the CDR3 is TGTGCCAGCAGCTTAGGGGGACTAGCGAACACCGGGGAGCTGTTTTTT.

This chain uses TRBV10-3 with TRBJ1-5; TRBD1 is a possible D gene (5 bases). V shed 6 bases and J shed 2 bases, with 11 bases lying between them. The CDR3 has 14 residues. In germline, CDR1 is ENHRY, CDR2 SYGVKD. The CDR3 DNA reads TGTGCCATCAGCTCATCGGGGGGCAATCAGCCCCAGCATTTT. Translation gives CAISSSGGNQPQHF.

The rearrangement uses TRBV10-3 and TRBJ1-5; D ambiguous. Germline V gene lookup returns CDR1 ENHRY and CDR2 SYGVKD. The CDR3 spans 14 residues. The V end lost 3 bases, the J end lost 0 bases, and 6 bases lay between the germline ends. In nucleotides, the CDR3 is TGTGCCATCAGTGACATCTATAGCAATCAGCCCCAGCATTTT. It is translated as CAISDIYSNQPQHF.

To note about this clone: At one end the junction does not follow the germline gene, possibly because of a read error. This chain connects TRBV2 to TRBJ1-6; D is unclear. The CDR3 runs to 15 residues. Germline CDR1 reads SNHLY; CDR2 reads FYNNEI. CDR3 nucleotide sequence: TGTGCCAGCAGCGAAGAAGGAGCCCATAATTCACCCCTCCACTTT. This codes for CASSEEGAHNSPLHF.

CDR3 DNA: TGTGCCAGCAGAGAGGTGGCGGCAGAAAAACTGTTTTTT. Residues: CASREVAAEKLFF. The chain has TRBV7-2 and TRBJ1-4; D not resolved. The CDR3 loop spans 13 amino acids. Trimming took 6 bases from V and 8 from J, leaving 13 bases between them. Germline assignment: CDR1 SGHTA and CDR2 FQGNSA.

The chain uses TRBV6-2 or TRBV6-3 and TRBJ2-3; no reliable D call. Trimming left V 5 bases short and J 4 bases short, with 13 bases between. The CDR3 has 14 amino acids. Germline lookup yields CDR1 MNHEY and CDR2 SVGEGT. The CDR3 reads CASSHPGMSDTQYF. CDR3 coding DNA: TGTGCCAGCAGTCACCCGGGTATGTCAGATACGCAGTATTTT.

The chain uses TRBV2 and TRBJ2-3; perhaps TRBD1 as D (5 bases). The CDR3 extends over 15 amino acids. Germline loops: CDR1 SNHLY, CDR2 FYNNEI. V lost 3 bases and J lost 7, with 17 bases in between. The CDR3 sequence: CASSEAQGGWNTQYF. In DNA form, the CDR3 reads TGTGCCAGCAGTGAGGCGCAGGGTGGATGGAATACGCAGTATTTT. Combining the CDR3 with reference TRBV2 and TRBJ2-3 gives the whole variable domain EPEVTQTPSHQVTQMGQEVILRCVPISNHLYFYWYRQILGQKVEFLVSFYNNEISEKSEIFDDQFSVERPDGSNFTLKIRSTKLEDSAMYFCASSEAQGGWNTQYFGPGTRLTVL.

The genes are TRBV7-6 and TRBJ1-2; D not resolved. V was clipped by 0 bases and J by 6 bases, with 23 bases between them. Germline CDR1 reads SGHVS; CDR2 reads FNYEAQ. The CDR3 runs 18 residues. The DNA of the CDR3 is TGTGCCAGCAGCTTAGCGGCCCTCATCCGGACGGATCTTGATGGCTACACCTTC. Protein sequence: CASSLAALIRTDLDGYTF.

The chain employs TRBV6-6 and TRBJ1-5, with D unclear. This CDR3 has 14 amino acids. V lost 8 bases to trimming and J lost 6 bases, with 17 bases between them. CDR1 is MNHNY, CDR2 SVGAGI, per germline (reference sequence). The CDR3 reads CASDGNGGGQPQHF. In DNA form, the CDR3 reads TGTGCCAGCGACGGGAATGGAGGCGGTCAGCCCCAGCATTTT.